This T cell receptor (beta chain) was sequenced in a study of glioma-infiltrating T cells. The study's findings and limits: Only very few CDR3 sequences appeared in both tissue and blood. Above-expected tissue-blood divergence occurred in all gliomas, most in low-grade ones.

Germline CDR1 and CDR2: SGHRS and YFSETQ. Trimming took off 8 bases at V and 4 bases at J, with 11 bases between the two ends. CDR3 size: 12 residues. The iRepertoire nested amplicon-rescue multiplex PCR amplified TCR alpha and beta CDR3s from RNA. One-step reverse transcription and amplification started from approximately 100-400 ng of tissue mRNA or PBMC total RNA. TCRdb recomputed calls from the multiplex PCR reads with MiXCR, one row per CDR3 protein. In the table there are 100,000 to 150,000 distinct CDR3 sequences, roughly 20% of which are singletons. Worth noting for this clonotype: The antigen remains unidentified.

The receptor was derived from a human donor with low-grade glioma or glioblastoma, undergoing nonglioma brain surgery, or in good health (not recorded which). The chain has TRBV5-1 and TRBJ2-3; D is undetermined. The sequencing input was glioma tissue, nonneoplastic brain tissue, or PBMCs (not recorded which). For the CDR3, the DNA is TGCGCCAGTGAACGGCTCGCAGATACGCAGTATTTT. Its protein is CASERLADTQYF.